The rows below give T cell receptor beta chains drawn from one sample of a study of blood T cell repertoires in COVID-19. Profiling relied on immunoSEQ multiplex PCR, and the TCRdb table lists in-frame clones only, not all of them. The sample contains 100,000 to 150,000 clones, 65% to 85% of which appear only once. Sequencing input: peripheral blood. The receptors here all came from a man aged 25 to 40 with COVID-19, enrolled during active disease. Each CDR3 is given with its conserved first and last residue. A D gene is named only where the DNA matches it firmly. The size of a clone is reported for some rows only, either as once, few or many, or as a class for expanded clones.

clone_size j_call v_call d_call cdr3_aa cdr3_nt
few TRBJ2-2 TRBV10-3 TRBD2 CAISEAGPGLAGAGELFF TGTGCCATCAGTGAGGCGGGGCCGGGACTAGCGGGAGCCGGGGAGCTGTTTTTT
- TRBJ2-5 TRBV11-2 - CASSSPTWYQETQYF TGTGCCAGCAGCTCTCCCACTTGGTACCAAGAGACCCAGTACTTC
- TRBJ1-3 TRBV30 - CAWSGEAFSSGNTIYF TGTGCCTGGAGTGGGGAGGCCTTCAGCTCTGGAAACACCATATATTTT
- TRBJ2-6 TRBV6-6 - CASSLWDRANVLTF TGTGCCAGCAGTCTATGGGACAGGGCCAACGTCCTGACTTTC
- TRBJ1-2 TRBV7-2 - CASSLVGGAPRGYTF TGTGCCAGCAGCTTAGTGGGGGGGGCGCCTCGTGGCTACACCTTC
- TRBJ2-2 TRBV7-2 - CASSLRYRNGNTGELFF TGTGCCAGCAGCCTAAGGTACAGGAACGGGAACACCGGGGAGCTGTTTTTT
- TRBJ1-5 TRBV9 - CASSVTGQPYQPQHF TGTGCCAGCAGCGTAACCGGACAGCCCTATCAGCCCCAGCATTTT
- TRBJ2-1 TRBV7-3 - CASSLSWGDEQFF TGTGCCAGCAGCTTATCATGGGGAGATGAGCAGTTCTTC
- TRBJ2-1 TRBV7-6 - CASSSHSWRNNEQFF TGTGCCAGCAGCTCACACTCCTGGAGGAACAATGAGCAGTTCTTC
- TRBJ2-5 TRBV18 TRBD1 CASSPPYGQGEETQYF TGTGCCAGCTCACCACCTTACGGACAGGGTGAAGAGACCCAGTACTTC
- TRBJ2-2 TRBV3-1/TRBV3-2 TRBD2 CASSQGLAGERSGELFF TGTGCCAGCAGCCAAGGCCTAGCGGGAGAAAGGTCCGGGGAGCTGTTTTTT
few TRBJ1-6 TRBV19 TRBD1 CASSRDRVIPSPLHF TGTGCCAGTAGTCGGGACAGGGTGATCCCCTCACCCCTCCACTTT
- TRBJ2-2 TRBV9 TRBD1 CASSVGTGTGELFF TGTGCCAGCAGCGTAGGGACAGGCACCGGGGAGCTGTTTTTT
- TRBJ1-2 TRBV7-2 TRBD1 CASSLSTGGNYGYTF TGTGCCAGCAGCTTAAGTACAGGGGGAAACTATGGCTACACCTTC
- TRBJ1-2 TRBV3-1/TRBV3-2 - CASSPDNYGYTF TGTGCCAGCAGCCCTGACAATTATGGCTACACCTTC
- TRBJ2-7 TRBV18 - CASSPGSGVSYEQYF TGTGCCAGCTCACCCGGCTCGGGGGTTTCCTACGAGCAGTACTTC
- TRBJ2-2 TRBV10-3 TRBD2 CAISGTSFGTGELFF TGTGCCATCAGTGGGACTAGTTTTGGCACCGGGGAGCTGTTTTTT
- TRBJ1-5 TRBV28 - CASSLRLGGGEQPQHF TGTGCCAGCAGTTTACGGCTGGGGGGAGGGGAACAGCCCCAGCATTTT
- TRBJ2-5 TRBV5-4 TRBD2 CASSLGLAGGSVKTQYF TGTGCCAGCAGCTTGGGCCTAGCGGGGGGGTCGGTGAAGACCCAGTACTTC
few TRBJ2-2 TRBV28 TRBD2 CASSLLLAGGPGELFF TGTGCCAGCAGTTTACTTCTAGCGGGAGGGCCCGGGGAGCTGTTTTTT
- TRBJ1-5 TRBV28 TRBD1 CASSSPPGTGFHQPQHF TGTGCCAGCAGTTCCCCGCCCGGGACAGGGTTCCATCAGCCCCAGCATTTT
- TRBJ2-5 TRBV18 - CASSPAGRVKTQYF TGTGCCAGCTCCCCGGCGGGGAGAGTGAAGACCCAGTACTTC
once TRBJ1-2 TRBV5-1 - CASSIERGRPGYGYTF TGCGCCAGCAGCATCGAAAGGGGGAGACCGGGCTATGGCTACACCTTC
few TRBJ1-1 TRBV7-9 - CASSAPSRTEAFF TGTGCCAGCAGCGCCCCCTCTCGGACAGAAGCTTTCTTT
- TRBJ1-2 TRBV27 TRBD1 CASMTLRDRVLSRGYTF TGTGCCAGCATGACCCTCCGGGACAGGGTCCTCAGCCGAGGCTACACCTTC
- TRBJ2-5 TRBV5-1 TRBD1 CASSPNPGTGRSETQYF TGCGCCAGCAGCCCTAACCCCGGGACAGGACGCTCGGAGACCCAGTACTTC
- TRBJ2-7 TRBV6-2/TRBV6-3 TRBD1 CASSGQGVVYEQYF TGTGCCAGCAGCGGACAGGGTGTAGTCTACGAGCAGTACTTC
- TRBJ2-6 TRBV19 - CASSISGANVLTF TGTGCCAGTAGCATCTCTGGGGCCAACGTCCTGACTTTC
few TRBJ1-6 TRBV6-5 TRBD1 CATCGRGRDSPLHF TGTGCCACCTGCGGCAGGGGGCGAGATTCACCCCTCCACTTT
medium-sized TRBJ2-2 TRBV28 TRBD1 CASSLWTGSGELFF TGTGCCAGCAGTTTATGGACAGGGTCCGGGGAGCTGTTTTTT
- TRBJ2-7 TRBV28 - CASSFGRGWEASYEQYF TGTGCCAGCAGTTTCGGAAGAGGGTGGGAAGCGAGCTACGAGCAGTACTTC
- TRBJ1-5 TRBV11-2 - CASSLNRDQPQHF TGTGCCAGCAGCTTAAACAGGGATCAGCCCCAGCATTTT
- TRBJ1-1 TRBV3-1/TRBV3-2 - CASSQGTLGGTEAFF TGTGCCAGCAGCCAAGGGACACTCGGGGGCACTGAAGCTTTCTTT
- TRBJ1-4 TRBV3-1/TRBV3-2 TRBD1 CASSQGTGEKLFF TGTGCCAGCAGCCAAGGGACAGGCGAAAAACTGTTTTTT
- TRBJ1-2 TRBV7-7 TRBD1 CASSLDYDRGYGYTF TGTGCTAGCAGCTTAGACTATGACAGGGGCTATGGCTACACCTTC
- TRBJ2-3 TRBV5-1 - CASSLAGSYTDTQYF TGCGCCAGCAGCTTGGCTGGCAGTTACACAGATACGCAGTATTTT
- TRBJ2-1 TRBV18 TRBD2 CASSPRPGLAHYNEQFF TGTGCCAGCTCACCGCGGCCGGGACTAGCGCACTACAATGAGCAGTTCTTC
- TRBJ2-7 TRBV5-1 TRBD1 CASSLQGDHEQYF TGCGCCAGCAGCTTGCAGGGGGACCACGAGCAGTACTTC
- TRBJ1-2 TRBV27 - CASSLSGVGNYGYTF TGTGCCAGCAGTTTATCAGGGGTCGGTAACTATGGCTACACCTTC
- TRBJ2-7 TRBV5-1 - CASSLARRGGEQYF TGCGCCAGCAGCTTGGCCAGAAGGGGCGGCGAGCAGTACTTC
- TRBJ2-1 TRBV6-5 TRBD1 CASSYSPGGINNEQFF TGTGCCAGCAGTTACTCCCCAGGGGGCATCAACAATGAGCAGTTCTTC
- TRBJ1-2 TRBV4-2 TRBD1 CASSQSGGLGGYTF TGTGCCAGCAGCCAATCAGGGGGTCTTGGTGGCTACACCTTC
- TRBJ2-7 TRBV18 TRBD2 CASQLAGGRDEQYF TGTGCCAGCCAACTAGCGGGAGGTCGGGACGAGCAGTACTTC
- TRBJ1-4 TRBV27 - CASSLYGGAHEKLFF TGTGCCAGCAGTTTATACGGAGGGGCCCATGAAAAACTGTTTTTT
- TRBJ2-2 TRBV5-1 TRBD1 CASSLVVVGQGAGELFF TGCGCCAGCAGCTTGGTAGTAGTCGGTCAGGGGGCCGGGGAGCTGTTTTTT
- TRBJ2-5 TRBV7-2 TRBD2 CASSPGLATHKETQYF TGTGCCAGCAGCCCGGGACTAGCGACACACAAAGAGACCCAGTACTTC
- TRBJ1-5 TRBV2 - CASMAGEHSNQPQHF TGTGCCAGCATGGCCGGAGAACATAGCAATCAGCCCCAGCATTTT
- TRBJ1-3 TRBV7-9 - CASSFGGAAGNTIYF TGTGCCAGCAGCTTTGGAGGGGCGGCTGGAAACACCATATATTTT
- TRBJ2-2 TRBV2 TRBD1 CASRKGQTNTGELFF TGTGCCAGCAGGAAGGGACAGACGAACACCGGGGAGCTGTTTTTT